This T cell receptor (beta chain) was captured in a study of regulatory T cells in long-lasting Graves disease. This CDR3 is built from 16 residues. The germline V gene has CDR1 SGDLS and CDR2 YYNGEE. V lost 0 bases and J 4 bases, leaving 14 bases between the germline ends. Notes on the study in general: New patients shared fewer public clonotypes (about 1,000) than persistent patients did (around 3,000).

This clonotype was seen more than once but under ten times. Its matching antigen is unknown. Researchers made TCR beta libraries by using iRepertoire HTBI primers and running Arm-PCR on CDR3 regions. TCRdb redid the calling of the multiplex PCR reads with MiXCR, one entry per CDR3 protein. The sample records around 400,000 distinct CDR3 sequences, roughly 23% being singletons. As to time point: persistent/refractory GD, antithyroid drugs over 5 years with positive TRAb. TCR sequences were obtained from RNA taken from PBMCs. This TCR was recovered from a female donor with Graves disease. The source was peripheral blood mononuclear cells (PBMCs), collected when the disease was refractory, from a patient treated with antithyroid drugs. This chain joins TRBV9 and TRBJ1-5, with D perhaps TRBD1 (6 bases). CDR3: CASSVGGGDVNQPQHF. DNA for the CDR3: TGTGCCAGCAGCGTAGGAGGGGGGGACGTAAATCAGCCCCAGCATTTT.